This record looks at one T cell receptor (beta chain) sequence and its context. This table comes from immunoSEQ multiplex PCR, and its TCRdb copy is limited to in-frame clones, with some not included. The data show 55,000 to 80,000 clones, with nearly 95% seen just once and about 0.03% held by the top ten. These data come from a study of shared T cell receptors in the human thymus. Germline V CDR1 and CDR2: SGHDT, YYEEEE. CDR3 length: 14 residues. V was clipped by 3 bases and J by 6 bases; unmatched bases: 5. Source material: thymocytes. The genes are TRBV5-6 and TRBJ1-2; 10 nucleotides align to TRBD1. This TCR was sampled from a human donor. The CDR3 DNA is TGTGCCAGCAGCTGCAACGACAGGGGGCATGGCTACACCTTC. Residues: CASSCNDRGHGYTF. The full variable domain, rest sourced from reference TRBV5-6 and TRBJ1-2, is DAGVTQSPTHLIKTRGQQVTLRCSPKSGHDTVSWYQQALGQGPQFIFQYYEEEERQRGNFPDRFSGHQFPNYSSELNVNALLLGDSALYLCASSCNDRGHGYTFGSGTRLTVV.